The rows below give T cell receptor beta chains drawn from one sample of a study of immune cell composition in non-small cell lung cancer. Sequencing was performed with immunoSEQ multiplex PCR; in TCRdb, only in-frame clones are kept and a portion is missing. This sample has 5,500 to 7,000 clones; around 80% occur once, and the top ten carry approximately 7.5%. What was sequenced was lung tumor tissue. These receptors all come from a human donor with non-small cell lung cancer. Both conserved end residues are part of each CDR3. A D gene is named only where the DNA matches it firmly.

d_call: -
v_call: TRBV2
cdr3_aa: CASSPTVSTGELFF

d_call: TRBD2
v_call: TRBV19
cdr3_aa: CASSPRTSGNIQYF

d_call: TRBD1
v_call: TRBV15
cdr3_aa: CATSRDRQGPGNTIYF

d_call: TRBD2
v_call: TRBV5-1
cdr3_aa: CASSWGLAGGNTGELFF

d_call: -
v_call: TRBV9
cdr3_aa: CASSVGPGDDTQYF

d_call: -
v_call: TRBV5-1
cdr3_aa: CASSVDQGWNTEAFF

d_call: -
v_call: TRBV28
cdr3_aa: CASRFIAGSQHF

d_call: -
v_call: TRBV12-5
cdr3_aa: CASGLHTNEKLFF

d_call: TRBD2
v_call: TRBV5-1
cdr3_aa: CASSLGTSGDTQYF

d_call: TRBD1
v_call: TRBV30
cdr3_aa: CAWSVGGSTGNTIYF

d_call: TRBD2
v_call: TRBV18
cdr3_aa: CASSPGLRPSEQFF

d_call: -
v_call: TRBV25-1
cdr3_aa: CASSEESGHLNTEAFF

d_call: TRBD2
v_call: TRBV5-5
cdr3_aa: CASTFGLAVYEWQYF

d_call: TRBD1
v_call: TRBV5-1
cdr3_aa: CASSWDSSYEQYF

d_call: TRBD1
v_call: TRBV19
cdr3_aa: CASSIGAGGLTEAFF